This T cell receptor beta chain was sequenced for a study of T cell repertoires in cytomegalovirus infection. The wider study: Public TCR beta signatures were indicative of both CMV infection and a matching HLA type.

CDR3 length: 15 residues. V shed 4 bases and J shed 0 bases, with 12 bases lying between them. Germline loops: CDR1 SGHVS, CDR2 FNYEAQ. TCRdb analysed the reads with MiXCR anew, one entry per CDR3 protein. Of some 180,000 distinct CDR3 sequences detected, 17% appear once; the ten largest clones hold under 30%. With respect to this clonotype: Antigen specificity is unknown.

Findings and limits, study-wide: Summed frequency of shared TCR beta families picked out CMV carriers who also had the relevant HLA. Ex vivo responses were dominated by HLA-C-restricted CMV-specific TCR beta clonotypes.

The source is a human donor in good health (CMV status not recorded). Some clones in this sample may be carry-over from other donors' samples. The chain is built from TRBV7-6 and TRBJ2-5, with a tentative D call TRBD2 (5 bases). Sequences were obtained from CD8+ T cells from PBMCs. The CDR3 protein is CASSWTQRDQETQYF. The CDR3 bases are TGTGCCAGCAGCTGGACCCAGAGGGACCAAGAGACCCAGTACTTC.